This TCR beta chain comes out of a study of blood T cell repertoires in COVID-19. The overall study: PBMCs, B-cell-depleted T cells, or T cells were the source of the cDNA or gDNA that made up the material.

Sequenced by immunoSEQ multiplex PCR; TCRdb stores in-frame clones only, minus some. The sample shows 15,000 to 20,000 clones, around 84% of them seen only once. CDR3 size: 12 residues. Trimming removed 5 bases at V and 7 bases at J, with 11 bases between. CDR1 SGHNT and CDR2 YENEEA come from the germline V gene. The rearrangement uses TRBV11-3 and TRBJ1-2; D is unresolved. The material sequenced was peripheral blood. The TCR was taken from a human donor with active COVID-19. The donor label of this sample is uncertain. CDR3 protein: CASSLPGFGYTF. The DNA for the CDR3 is TGTGCCAGCAGCCTGCCCGGGTTTGGCTACACCTTC.